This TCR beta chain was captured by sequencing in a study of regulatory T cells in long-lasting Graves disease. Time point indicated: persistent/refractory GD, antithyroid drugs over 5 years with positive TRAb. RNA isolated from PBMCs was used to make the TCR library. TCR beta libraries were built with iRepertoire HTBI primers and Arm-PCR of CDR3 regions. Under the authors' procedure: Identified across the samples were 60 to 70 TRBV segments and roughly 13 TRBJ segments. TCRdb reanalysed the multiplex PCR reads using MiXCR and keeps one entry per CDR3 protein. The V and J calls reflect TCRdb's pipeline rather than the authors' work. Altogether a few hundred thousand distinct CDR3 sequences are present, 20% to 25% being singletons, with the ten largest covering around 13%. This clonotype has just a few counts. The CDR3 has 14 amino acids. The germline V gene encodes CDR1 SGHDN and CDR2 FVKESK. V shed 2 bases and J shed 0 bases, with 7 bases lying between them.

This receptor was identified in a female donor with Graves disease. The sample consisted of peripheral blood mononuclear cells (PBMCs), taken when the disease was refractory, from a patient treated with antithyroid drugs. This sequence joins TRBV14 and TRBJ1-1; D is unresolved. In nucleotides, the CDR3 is TGTGCCAGCAGCCAACTGGCGGTGAACACTGAAGCTTTCTTT. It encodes CASSQLAVNTEAFF.